A selection of T cell receptor beta chains follows, all from one sample in a study of beta chain features in type 1 diabetes. This table comes from immunoSEQ multiplex PCR, and its TCRdb copy is limited to in-frame clones, with some not included. The sample has around 400,000 clones, about 16% seen once. Sequences were obtained from naive CD4+ T cells from blood. These receptors were obtained from a woman under 30 in good health. CDR3s include the opening cysteine and the closing phenylalanine or tryptophan. D genes are given only for firm matches. Part of the rows lack a size; the others show once, few, many or a class for expanded clones.

>TRBD1|TRBJ2-5|TRBV6-5|few
CASRRQGGETQYF
TGTGCCAGCAGAAGACAGGGCGGAGAGACCCAGTACTTC
>TRBD1|TRBJ1-2|TRBV5-1|few
CAGSLATGDNGYTF
TGCGCCGGCAGCTTGGCTACAGGGGACAATGGCTACACCTTC
>TRBD1|TRBJ1-2|TRBV6-4|-
CASSTSGGGGYGYTF
TGTGCCAGCAGTACCTCCGGAGGGGGCGGCTATGGCTACACCTTC
>-|TRBJ1-1|TRBV9|-
CASSETGKPNTEAFF
TGTGCCAGCAGCGAAACAGGAAAACCGAACACTGAAGCTTTCTTT
>-|TRBJ1-2|TRBV5-6|-
CASSYRENYGYTF
TGTGCCAGCAGCTACAGAGAAAACTATGGCTACACCTTC
>TRBD1|TRBJ1-1|TRBV5-1|-
CASSWGTGPNSEAFF
TGCGCCAGCAGCTGGGGGACAGGACCCAATTCTGAAGCTTTCTTT
>-|TRBJ2-7|TRBV4-2|-
CASSQAAGQRSYEQYF
TGTGCCAGCAGCCAAGCTGCGGGACAGAGGTCCTACGAGCAGTACTTC
>-|TRBJ1-2|TRBV7-9|-
CASSLARVGGYTF
TGTGCCAGCAGCTTAGCGCGGGTTGGAGGCTACACCTTC
>-|TRBJ1-4|TRBV13|-
CASSFTRGLANEKLFF
TGTGCCAGCAGCTTTACAAGGGGCTTGGCTAATGAAAAACTGTTTTTT
>TRBD2|TRBJ2-5|TRBV5-1|few
CASTLAGAPQETQYF
TGCGCCAGCACGCTAGCGGGTGCCCCCCAAGAGACCCAGTACTTC
>-|TRBJ2-3|TRBV28|few
CASSPQKFTDTQYF
TGTGCCAGCAGCCCCCAAAAATTCACAGATACGCAGTATTTT
>-|TRBJ1-1|TRBV29-1|-
CSVEDPTVNTEAFF
TGCAGCGTTGAAGACCCGACAGTGAACACTGAAGCTTTCTTT
>-|TRBJ2-2|TRBV5-1|few
CASSFRPGTNTGELFF
TGCGCCAGCAGCTTCCGTCCCGGGACGAACACCGGGGAGCTGTTTTTT
>-|TRBJ2-2|TRBV9|-
CASSVAGPPGWELFF
TGTGCCAGCAGCGTAGCAGGACCACCGGGGTGGGAGCTGTTTTTT
>-|TRBJ2-7|TRBV10-2|few
CASSGLSHEQYF
TGCGCCAGCAGTGGACTCTCTCACGAGCAGTACTTC
>-|TRBJ1-1|TRBV27|few
CASSYRVSLEAFF
TGTGCCAGCAGTTACAGGGTGAGTCTTGAAGCTTTCTTT
>TRBD1|TRBJ1-4|TRBV7-2|few
CASSSTGWGEKLFF
TGTGCCAGCAGCTCGACAGGGTGGGGTGAAAAACTGTTTTTT
>-|TRBJ2-3|TRBV7-8|few
CASSLASGPSTDTQYF
TGTGCCAGCAGCTTAGCTAGCGGCCCTAGCACAGATACGCAGTATTTT
>-|TRBJ1-2|TRBV6-6|few
CASSYRTANGYTF
TGTGCCAGCAGTTACAGGACAGCGAATGGCTACACCTTC
>-|TRBJ1-5|TRBV15|-
CATSRQGNSNQPQHF
TGTGCCACCAGCAGACAGGGAAATAGCAATCAGCCCCAGCATTTT
>TRBD1|TRBJ1-5|TRBV7-9|-
CASSFSTGGSNQPQHF
TGTGCCAGCAGCTTTTCTACAGGGGGCAGCAATCAGCCCCAGCATTTT
>TRBD2|TRBJ2-7|TRBV29-1|-
CSASGGQHYEQYF
TGCAGCGCCTCGGGGGGGCAACATTACGAGCAGTACTTC
>TRBD1|TRBJ2-5|TRBV11-3|-
CASSTGQGSETQYF
TGTGCCAGCAGCACCGGACAGGGATCGGAGACCCAGTACTTC
>-|TRBJ1-2|TRBV30|few
CAWSVRRGGYTF
TGTGCCTGGAGTGTAAGGCGAGGTGGCTACACCTTC
>TRBD2|TRBJ2-7|TRBV4-1|few
CASSQDWSGRRYEQYF
TGCGCCAGCAGCCAAGACTGGAGCGGGAGGAGGTACGAGCAGTACTTC
>-|TRBJ2-2|TRBV19|once
CASSIDYRHTGELFF
TGTGCCAGTAGTATAGATTACAGGCACACCGGGGAGCTGTTTTTT
>-|TRBJ2-1|TRBV9|few
CASSVGGQTYNEQFF
TGTGCCAGCAGCGTAGGCGGACAGACCTACAATGAGCAGTTCTTC
>TRBD1|TRBJ2-5|TRBV4-2|-
CASSPRGDRAFLETQYF
TGTGCCAGCAGCCCCAGGGGGGACAGGGCATTTTTAGAGACCCAGTACTTC
>TRBD1|TRBJ2-7|TRBV15|few
CATSRGGTGGNEQYF
TGTGCCACCAGCAGAGGTGGGACAGGGGGAAACGAGCAGTACTTC
>-|TRBJ1-1|TRBV14|-
CASSQDLGAPEAFF
TGTGCCAGCAGCCAAGATCTAGGGGCCCCTGAAGCTTTCTTT
>-|TRBJ2-7|TRBV5-1|few
CASSLGQEAQYF
TGCGCCAGCAGCTTGGGGCAAGAGGCGCAGTACTTC
>TRBD2|TRBJ2-1|TRBV18|-
CASSSGTSGRRNEQFF
TGTGCCAGCTCAAGCGGGACTAGCGGGAGGAGGAATGAGCAGTTCTTC
>-|TRBJ2-7|TRBV7-2|-
CASREQQAPYEQYF
TGTGCCAGCAGGGAACAACAGGCGCCCTACGAGCAGTACTTC
>-|TRBJ2-1|TRBV23-1|few
CASSQSLGLSYNEQFF
TGCGCCAGCAGTCAATCATTGGGCCTCTCCTACAATGAGCAGTTCTTC